This record covers a single T cell receptor beta chain. Its matching antigen is unknown. Patients were excluded for autoimmune disease history or systemic immunosuppression. Samples were taken at baseline and on day 1 of cycles 4 and 7. This record comes from a study of OX40 agonist ivuxolimab in advanced cancers. Study-wide context: Dose-escalation patients' cancers were hepatocellular carcinoma, melanoma, renal cell or head and neck cancer. The study, taken as a whole, reports: In a subset of nonresponders, normalized T-cell clonal expansion was also low.

The CDR3 has 13 residues. Germline V CDR1 and CDR2: LNHDA, SQIVND (reference sequence). Trimming pared 7 bases from V and 4 bases from J, leaving 13 bases between. Clones were sequenced by immunoSEQ multiplex PCR, and TCRdb holds only the in-frame ones, with some missing. The sample lists tens of thousands of clones, about 92% occurring once. This clonotype originated in an adult with an advanced solid tumor such as melanoma, head and neck, liver or kidney cancer. The sample consisted of CD4+ or CD8+ T cells sorted from blood, taken in a trial of the OX40 agonist ivuxolimab. The gene calls are TRBV19 and TRBJ1-2; possible D gene TRBD1, 6 bases. In DNA, the CDR3 is TGTGCCAGTATGATGAAGGGGGGCTATGGCTACACCTTC. It specifies CASMMKGGYGYTF.